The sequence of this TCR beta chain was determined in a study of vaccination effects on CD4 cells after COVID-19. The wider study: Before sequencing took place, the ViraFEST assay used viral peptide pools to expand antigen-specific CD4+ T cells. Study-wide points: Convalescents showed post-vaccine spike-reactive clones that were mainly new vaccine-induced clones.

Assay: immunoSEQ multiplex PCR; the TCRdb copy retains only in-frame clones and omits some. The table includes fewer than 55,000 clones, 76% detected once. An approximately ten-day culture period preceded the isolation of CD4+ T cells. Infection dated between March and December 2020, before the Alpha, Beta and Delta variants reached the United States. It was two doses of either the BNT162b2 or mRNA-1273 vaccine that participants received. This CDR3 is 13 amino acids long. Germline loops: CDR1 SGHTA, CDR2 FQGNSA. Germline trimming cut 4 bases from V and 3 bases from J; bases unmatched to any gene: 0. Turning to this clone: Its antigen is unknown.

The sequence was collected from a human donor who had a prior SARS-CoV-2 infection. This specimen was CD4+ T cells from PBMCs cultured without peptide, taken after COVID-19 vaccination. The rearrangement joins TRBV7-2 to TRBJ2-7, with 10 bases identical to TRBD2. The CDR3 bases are TGTGCCAGCAGCTGGACTAGCGGCTACGAGCAGTACTTC. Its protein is CASSWTSGYEQYF.